This T cell receptor beta chain was documented in a study of blood T cell repertoires in COVID-19. Study in general: Italy, Spain and the United States were the sources of the convalescent and acute COVID-19 samples. T cells, B-cell-depleted T cells, or PBMCs supplied cDNA or gDNA.

The CDR3 spans 15 residues. Germline V gene lookup returns CDR1 MGHRA and CDR2 YSYEKL. V was cut by 1 base and J by 6 bases, with 13 bases left in between. Original handling: Estimation of nucleated cell counts was performed using reference gene primer amplification. TCRdb's table, derived via immunoSEQ multiplex PCR, lists solely in-frame clones and lacks some. V and J calls and clone size are as listed in that table; D and trimming were resolved from the DNA. The repertoire consists of some 260,000 clones, with approximately 80% occurring once and the leading ten covering 4.9%. J is TRBJ2-1 and V is TRBV4-1; possible D gene TRBD1, 5 bases. This clonotype originated in a woman of 80 years or more with active or convalescent COVID-19. The sequencing sample was made of peripheral blood. In DNA, the CDR3 is TGCGCCAGCAGCCAAGGGCAGGGAACGGGCAATGAGCAGTTCTTC. Protein product: CASSQGQGTGNEQFF.